This T cell receptor (beta chain) was observed in a study of beta chain features in type 1 diabetes. About the study: Regarding age, gender and cell yields, patients proved similar to healthy donors. Findings of the study overall: The VDJ junctions of type 1 diabetes patients carried fewer insertions and more deletions. Naive, central memory and Treg TCRB repertoires appeared more alike in patients than in healthy donors.

This clone was counted only a few times. No antigen is known for it. Germline CDR1 and CDR2: DFQATT and SNEGSKA (reference sequence). The CDR3 extends over 10 amino acids. Trimming shortened V by 6 bases and J by 7 bases, and 9 bases separated the two germline ends. cDNA synthesis used the whole RNA isolate, giving expressed TCRB sequences. The repertoire was sequenced with immunoSEQ multiplex PCR; TCRdb's copy has only in-frame clones and lacks some. In the table there are about 350,000 clones, roughly a fifth of which are singletons. The clonotype was recovered from a woman between 18 and 29 years old in good health. The chain couples TRBV20-1 to TRBJ1-2; possible D gene TRBD1, 6 bases. The specimen sequenced was naive CD4+ T cells from blood. The CDR3, as DNA: TGCAGTGCGCCGGACAGTGGCTACACCTTC. The encoded protein is CSAPDSGYTF.